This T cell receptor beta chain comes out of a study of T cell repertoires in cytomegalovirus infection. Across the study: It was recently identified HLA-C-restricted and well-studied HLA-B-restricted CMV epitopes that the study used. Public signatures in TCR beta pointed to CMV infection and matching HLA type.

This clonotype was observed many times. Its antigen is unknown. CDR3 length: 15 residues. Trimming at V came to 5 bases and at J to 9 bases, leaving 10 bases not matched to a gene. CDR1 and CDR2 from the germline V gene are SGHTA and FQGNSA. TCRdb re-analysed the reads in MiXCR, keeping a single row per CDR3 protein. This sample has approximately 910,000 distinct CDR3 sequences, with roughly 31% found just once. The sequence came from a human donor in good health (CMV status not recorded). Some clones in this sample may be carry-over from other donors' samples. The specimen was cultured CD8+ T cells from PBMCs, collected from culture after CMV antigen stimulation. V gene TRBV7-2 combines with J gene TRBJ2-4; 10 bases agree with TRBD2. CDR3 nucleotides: TGTGCCAGCAGCCCCAGCGGGGGGGCCGCCGGCATTCAGTACTTC. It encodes CASSPSGGAAGIQYF.